The clone carrying this T cell receptor (beta chain) appeared a few times. A much bigger clone sits one base away, suggesting this may be a read error. This specimen comes from a study of T cells in Graves' hyperthyroidism and ophthalmopathy. This CDR3 spans 14 amino acids. CDR1 SQVTM and CDR2 ANQGSEA come from the germline V gene. Amplified regions were TCR beta CDR3 sequences from RNA transcripts. First-round RT-PCR targeting the TCR CDR3 was performed with the HTBI primer set. MiXCR, run by TCRdb on the multiplex PCR reads, gives a single entry per CDR3 protein. The sample yields around 300,000 distinct CDR3 sequences, around 15% seen once.

The TCR was taken from a woman aged 40-49 years with Graves' ophthalmopathy. Sample: blood. The chain carries TRBV29-1 and TRBJ2-1, with 8 bases identical to TRBD2. Written as DNA, the CDR3 is TGCAGCGTGAGCGGGGGACGCTCCTACAATGAGCGGTTCTTC. Its protein is CSVSGGRSYNERFF.